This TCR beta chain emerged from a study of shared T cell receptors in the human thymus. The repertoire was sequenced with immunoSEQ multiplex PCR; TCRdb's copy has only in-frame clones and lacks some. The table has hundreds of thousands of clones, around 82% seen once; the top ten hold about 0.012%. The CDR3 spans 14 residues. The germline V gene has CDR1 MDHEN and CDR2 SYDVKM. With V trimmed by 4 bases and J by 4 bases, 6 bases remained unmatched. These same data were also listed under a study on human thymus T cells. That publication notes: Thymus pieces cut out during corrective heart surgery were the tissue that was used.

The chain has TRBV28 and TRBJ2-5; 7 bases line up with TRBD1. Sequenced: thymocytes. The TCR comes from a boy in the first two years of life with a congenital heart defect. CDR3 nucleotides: TGTGCCAGCAGTTCCTACAGGGGTGGAGAGACCCAGTACTTC. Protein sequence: CASSSYRGGETQYF.